The rows below give T cell receptor beta chains drawn from one sample of a study of spatial heterogeneity in lung cancer. TCRdb re-called the 5' RACE reads with MiXCR, one entry per CDR3 protein. The data hold 72,000 or so distinct CDR3 sequences, with 8% to 10% observed a single time. The input for sequencing was PBMCs, taken at follow-up. The receptor set was obtained from a female donor with early-stage non-small cell lung cancer. Each CDR3 is given without its conserved first and last residue. D genes are given only for firm matches. Only some rows state a clone size, as once, few, many or a class for expanded clones.

V	J	size	D	CDR3
TRBV7-9	TRBJ1-3	many	-	ASSLDQFSGNTIY
TRBV24-1	TRBJ2-1	few	-	ATSDSGSGYNEQF
TRBV18	TRBJ2-7	many	-	ASSPTGFEQY
TRBV6-5	TRBJ2-7	-	TRBD2	ASTSGLTYEQY
TRBV20-1	TRBJ1-5	many	-	SAILAGQMIDQPQH
TRBV6-2/TRBV6-3	TRBJ1-3	many	-	ASIRPGSLSGNTIY
TRBV24-1	TRBJ2-2	-	TRBD2	ATSDSLAGAGELF
TRBV11-2	TRBJ1-2	many	-	ASSLTGGTFGYT
TRBV5-1	TRBJ2-7	many	TRBD1	ASCLDRDEQY
TRBV15	TRBJ2-7	many	-	ATSLALSSYEQY
TRBV7-6	TRBJ1-2	-	-	ASSNRAGNYGYT
TRBV5-1	TRBJ2-1	-	TRBD2	ASSLGTSGRDYNEQF
TRBV19	TRBJ1-5	many	-	ASTDHSNQPQH
TRBV28	TRBJ2-7	many	-	ASSSPGLSYEQY
TRBV3-1	TRBJ2-1	many	TRBD2	ASSLAGGSNEQF
TRBV9	TRBJ2-2	few	-	ASSVGLANTGELF
TRBV5-1	TRBJ2-7	few	TRBD2	ASSSWTSDTYEQY
TRBV5-1	TRBJ2-6	-	-	ASSLAGFSGANVLT